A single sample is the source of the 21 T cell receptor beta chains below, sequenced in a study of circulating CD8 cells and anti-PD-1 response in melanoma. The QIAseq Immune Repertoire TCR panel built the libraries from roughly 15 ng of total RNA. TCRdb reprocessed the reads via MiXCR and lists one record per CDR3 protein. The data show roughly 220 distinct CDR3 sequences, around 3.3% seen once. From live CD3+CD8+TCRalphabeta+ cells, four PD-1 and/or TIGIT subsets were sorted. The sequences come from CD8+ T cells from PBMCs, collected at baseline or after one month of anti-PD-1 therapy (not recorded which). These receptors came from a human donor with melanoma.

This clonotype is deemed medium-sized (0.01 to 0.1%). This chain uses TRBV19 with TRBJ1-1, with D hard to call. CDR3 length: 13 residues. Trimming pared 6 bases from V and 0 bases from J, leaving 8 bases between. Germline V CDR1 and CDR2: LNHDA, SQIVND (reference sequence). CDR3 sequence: CASSFSLNTEAFF. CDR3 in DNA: TGTGCCAGTAGCTTTTCATTGAACACTGAAGCTTTCTTT.

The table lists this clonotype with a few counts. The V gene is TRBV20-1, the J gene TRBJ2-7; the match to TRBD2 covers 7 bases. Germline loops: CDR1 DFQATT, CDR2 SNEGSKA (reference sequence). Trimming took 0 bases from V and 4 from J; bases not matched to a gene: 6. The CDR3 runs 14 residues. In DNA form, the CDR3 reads TGCAGTGCTAGAGATGCTGGACTAGGATACGAGCAGTACTTC. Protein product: CSARDAGLGYEQYF.

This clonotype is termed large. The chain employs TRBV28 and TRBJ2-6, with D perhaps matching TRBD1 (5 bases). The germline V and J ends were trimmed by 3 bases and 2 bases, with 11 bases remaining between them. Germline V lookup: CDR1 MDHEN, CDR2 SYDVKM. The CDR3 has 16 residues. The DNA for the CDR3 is TGTGCCAGCAGTTTTCAGGGAATCACTGGGGCCAACGTCCTGACTTTC. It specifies CASSFQGITGANVLTF.

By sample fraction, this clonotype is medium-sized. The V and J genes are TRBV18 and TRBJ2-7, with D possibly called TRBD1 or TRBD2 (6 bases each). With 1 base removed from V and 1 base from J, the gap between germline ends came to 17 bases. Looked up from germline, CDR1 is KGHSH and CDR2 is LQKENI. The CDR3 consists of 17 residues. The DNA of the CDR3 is TGTGCCAGCTCACCACTCGGGGAGGACAGATCATCCTACGAGCAGTACTTC. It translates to CASSPLGEDRSSYEQYF.

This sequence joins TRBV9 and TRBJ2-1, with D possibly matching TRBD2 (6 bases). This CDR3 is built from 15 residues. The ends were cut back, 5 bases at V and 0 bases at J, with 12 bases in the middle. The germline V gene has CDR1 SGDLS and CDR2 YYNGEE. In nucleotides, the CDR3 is TGTGCCAGCAGTCCGTCCGGGGGCTCCTACAATGAGCAGTTCTTC. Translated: CASSPSGGSYNEQFF.

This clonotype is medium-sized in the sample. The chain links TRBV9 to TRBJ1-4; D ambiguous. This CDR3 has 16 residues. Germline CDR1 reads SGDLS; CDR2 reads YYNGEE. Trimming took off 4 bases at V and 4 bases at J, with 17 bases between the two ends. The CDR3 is CASSPSPKILNEKLFF. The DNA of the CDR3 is TGTGCCAGCAGCCCATCCCCAAAGATTCTTAATGAAAAACTGTTTTTT. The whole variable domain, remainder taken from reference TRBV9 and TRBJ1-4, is DSGVTQTPKHLITATGQRVTLRCSPRSGDLSVYWYQQSLDQGLQFLIQYYNGEERAKGNILERFSAQQFPDLHSELNLSSLELGDSALYFCASSPSPKILNEKLFFGSGTQLSVL.

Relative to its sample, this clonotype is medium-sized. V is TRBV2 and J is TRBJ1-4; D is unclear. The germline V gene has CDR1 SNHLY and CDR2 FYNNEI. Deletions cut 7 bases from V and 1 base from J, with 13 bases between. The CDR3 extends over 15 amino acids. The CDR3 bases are TGTGCCAGCACCTGGATGGGTATAACTAATGAAAAACTGTTTTTT. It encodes CASTWMGITNEKLFF.

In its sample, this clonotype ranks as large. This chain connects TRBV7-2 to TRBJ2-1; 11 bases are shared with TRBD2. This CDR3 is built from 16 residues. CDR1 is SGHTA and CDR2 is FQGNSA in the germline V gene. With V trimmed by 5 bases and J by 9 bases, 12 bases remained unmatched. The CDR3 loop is CASSRRTSGSGSEQFF. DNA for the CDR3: TGTGCCAGCAGCCGCAGGACTAGCGGGTCGGGGAGTGAGCAGTTCTTC.

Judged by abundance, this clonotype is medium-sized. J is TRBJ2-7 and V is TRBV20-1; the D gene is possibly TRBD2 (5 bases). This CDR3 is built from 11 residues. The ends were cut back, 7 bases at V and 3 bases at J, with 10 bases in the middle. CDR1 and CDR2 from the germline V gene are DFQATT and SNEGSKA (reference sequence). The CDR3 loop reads CSGRRNYEQYF. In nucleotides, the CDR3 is TGCAGTGGTCGGAGGAACTACGAGCAGTACTTC.

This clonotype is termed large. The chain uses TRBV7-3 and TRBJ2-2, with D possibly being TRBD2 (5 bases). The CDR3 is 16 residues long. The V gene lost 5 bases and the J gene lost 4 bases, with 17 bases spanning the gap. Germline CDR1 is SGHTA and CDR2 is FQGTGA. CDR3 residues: CASSLLSFEGTGELFF. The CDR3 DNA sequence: TGTGCCAGCAGCCTACTAAGTTTCGAGGGCACCGGGGAGCTGTTTTTT.

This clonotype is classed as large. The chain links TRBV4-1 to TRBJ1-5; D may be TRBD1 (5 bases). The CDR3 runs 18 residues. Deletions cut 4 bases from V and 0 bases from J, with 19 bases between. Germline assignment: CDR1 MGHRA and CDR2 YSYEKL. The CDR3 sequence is CASSLGRWGKYSNQPQHF. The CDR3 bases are TGCGCCAGCAGCCTGGGGCGGTGGGGAAAATATAGCAATCAGCCCCAGCATTTT.

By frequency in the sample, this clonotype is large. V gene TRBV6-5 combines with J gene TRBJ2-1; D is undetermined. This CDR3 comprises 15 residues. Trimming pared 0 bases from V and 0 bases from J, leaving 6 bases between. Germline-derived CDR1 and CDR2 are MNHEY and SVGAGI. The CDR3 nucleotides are TGTGCCAGCAGTTACTCGGGTCACTCCTACAATGAGCAGTTCTTC. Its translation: CASSYSGHSYNEQFF.

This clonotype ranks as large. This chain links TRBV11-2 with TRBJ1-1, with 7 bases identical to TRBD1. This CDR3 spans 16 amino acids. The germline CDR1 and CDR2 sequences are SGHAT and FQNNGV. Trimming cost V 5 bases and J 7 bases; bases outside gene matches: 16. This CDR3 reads CASSPSDGTDYLEAFF. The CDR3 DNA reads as TGTGCCAGCAGCCCCTCGGACGGGACAGATTATCTTGAAGCTTTCTTT.

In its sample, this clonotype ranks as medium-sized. The CDR3 loop reads CASSLEPNTGELFF. CDR3 sequence (DNA): TGTGCCAGCAGCCTCGAGCCGAACACCGGGGAGCTGTTTTTT. The chain uses TRBV11-2 and TRBJ2-2; D not certain. This CDR3 is built from 14 residues. Germline CDR1 reads SGHAT; CDR2 reads FQNNGV. The germline V and J ends were trimmed by 5 bases and 0 bases, with 7 bases remaining between them.

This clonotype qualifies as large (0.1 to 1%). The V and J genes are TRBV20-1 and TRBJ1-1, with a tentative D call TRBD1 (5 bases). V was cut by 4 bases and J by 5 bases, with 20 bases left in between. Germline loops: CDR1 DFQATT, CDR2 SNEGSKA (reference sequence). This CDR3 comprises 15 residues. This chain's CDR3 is CSATRGRLGETEAFF. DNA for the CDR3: TGCAGTGCTACGAGAGGCAGATTGGGGGAGACTGAAGCTTTCTTT.

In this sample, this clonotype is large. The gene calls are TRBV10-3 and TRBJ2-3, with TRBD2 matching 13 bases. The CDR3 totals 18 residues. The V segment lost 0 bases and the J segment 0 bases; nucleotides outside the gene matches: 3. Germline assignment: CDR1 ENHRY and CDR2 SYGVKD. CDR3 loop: CAISESWTSGGSTDTQYF. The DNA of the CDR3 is TGTGCCATCAGTGAGTCATGGACTAGCGGGGGTAGCACAGATACGCAGTATTTT.

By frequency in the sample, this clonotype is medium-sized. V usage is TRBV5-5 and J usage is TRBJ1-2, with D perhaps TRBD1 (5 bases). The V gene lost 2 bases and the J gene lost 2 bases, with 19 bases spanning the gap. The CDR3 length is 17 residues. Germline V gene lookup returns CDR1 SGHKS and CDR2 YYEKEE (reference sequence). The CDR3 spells CASSLHPGWIPNYGYTF. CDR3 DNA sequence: TGTGCCAGCAGCTTACACCCAGGGTGGATCCCCAACTATGGCTACACCTTC.

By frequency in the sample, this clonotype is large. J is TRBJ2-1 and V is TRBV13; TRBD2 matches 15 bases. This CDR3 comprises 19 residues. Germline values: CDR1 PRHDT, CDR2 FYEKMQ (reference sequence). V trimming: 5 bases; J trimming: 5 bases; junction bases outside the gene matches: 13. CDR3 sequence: CASSIRTSGREGVNNEQFF. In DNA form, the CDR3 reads TGTGCCAGCAGCATTCGGACTAGCGGGAGGGAAGGGGTGAACAATGAGCAGTTCTTC.

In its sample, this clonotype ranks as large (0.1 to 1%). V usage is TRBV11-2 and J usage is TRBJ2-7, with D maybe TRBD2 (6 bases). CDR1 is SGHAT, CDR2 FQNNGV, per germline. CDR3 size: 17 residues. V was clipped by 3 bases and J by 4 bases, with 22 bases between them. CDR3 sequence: CASSFLDNGLANYEQYF. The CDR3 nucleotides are TGTGCCAGCAGCTTCCTCGACAATGGGCTAGCGAATTACGAGCAGTACTTC. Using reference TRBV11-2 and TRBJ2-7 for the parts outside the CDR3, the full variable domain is EAGVAQSPRYKIIEKRQSVAFWCNPISGHATLYWYQQILGQGPKLLIQFQNNGVVDDSQLPKDRFSAERLKGVDSTLKIQPAKLEDSAVYLCASSFLDNGLANYEQYFGPGTRLTVT.

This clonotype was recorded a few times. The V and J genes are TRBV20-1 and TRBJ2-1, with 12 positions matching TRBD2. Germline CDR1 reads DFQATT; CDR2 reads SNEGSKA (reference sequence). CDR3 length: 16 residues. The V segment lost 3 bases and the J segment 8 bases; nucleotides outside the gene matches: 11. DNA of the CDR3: TGCAGTGCTAGGGGCCTAGCGGGAGGGCCCGGCGATGAGCAGTTCTTC. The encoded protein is CSARGLAGGPGDEQFF.

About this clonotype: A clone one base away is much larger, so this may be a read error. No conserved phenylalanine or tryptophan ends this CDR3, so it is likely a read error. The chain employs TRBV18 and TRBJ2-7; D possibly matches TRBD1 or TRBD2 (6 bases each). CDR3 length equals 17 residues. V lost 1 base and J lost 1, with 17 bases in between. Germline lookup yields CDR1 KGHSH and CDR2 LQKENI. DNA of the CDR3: TGTGCCAGCTCACCACTCGGGGAGGACAGATCATCCTACGAGCAGTACTCC. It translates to CASSPLGEDRSSYEQYS.